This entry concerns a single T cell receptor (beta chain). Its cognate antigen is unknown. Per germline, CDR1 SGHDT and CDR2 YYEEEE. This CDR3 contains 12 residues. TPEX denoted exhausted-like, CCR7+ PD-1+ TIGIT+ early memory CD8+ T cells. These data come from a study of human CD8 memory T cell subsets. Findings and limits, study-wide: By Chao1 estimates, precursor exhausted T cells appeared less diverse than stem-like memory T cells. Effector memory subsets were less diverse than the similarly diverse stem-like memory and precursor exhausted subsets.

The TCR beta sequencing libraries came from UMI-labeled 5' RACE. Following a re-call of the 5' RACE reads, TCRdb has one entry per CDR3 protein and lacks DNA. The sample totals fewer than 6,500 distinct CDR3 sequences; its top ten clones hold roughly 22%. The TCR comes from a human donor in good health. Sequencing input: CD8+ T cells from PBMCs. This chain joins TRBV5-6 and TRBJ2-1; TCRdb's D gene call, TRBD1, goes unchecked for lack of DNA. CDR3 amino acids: CASSPGTDEQFF.